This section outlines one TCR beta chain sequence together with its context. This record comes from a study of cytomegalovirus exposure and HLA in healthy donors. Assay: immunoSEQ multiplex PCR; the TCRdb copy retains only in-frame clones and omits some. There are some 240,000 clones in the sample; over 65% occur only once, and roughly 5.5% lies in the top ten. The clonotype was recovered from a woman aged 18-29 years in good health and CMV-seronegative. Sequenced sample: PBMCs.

CDR3 sequence (DNA): TGTGCCAGCAGAATGGGACTAGCGGGGGGGCCAGCCACAGATACGCAGTATTTT. This codes for CASRMGLAGGPATDTQYF. The chain uses TRBV5-6 and TRBJ2-3; TRBD2 aligns across 16 bases. The CDR3 loop spans 18 amino acids. Germline V gene sequence: CDR1 SGHDT, CDR2 YYEEEE. Trimming at V came to 5 bases and at J to 2 bases, leaving 8 bases not matched to a gene.